The 16 T cell receptor beta chains presented below share a single source sample, sequenced in a study of cytomegalovirus exposure and HLA in healthy donors. The PCR contained 60 Vbeta and 13 Jbeta primers. Measured with immunoSEQ multiplex PCR; TCRdb has only the in-frame clones, and not every one. The data hold about 140,000 clones, with approximately 73% observed a single time. Sample: PBMCs. The receptor source for this set is a woman aged 35 to 49 in good health and CMV-seronegative.

The V and J genes are TRBV6-1 and TRBJ2-3; the D is unclear. Germline V gene lookup returns CDR1 MNHNS and CDR2 SASEGT. The CDR3 totals 12 residues. Trimming shortened V by 10 bases and J by 4 bases, and 12 bases separated the two germline ends. The CDR3 DNA is TGTGCCACCAAGCCGGCGGCAGATACGCAGTATTTT. Amino acid sequence: CATKPAADTQYF.

V usage is TRBV28 and J usage is TRBJ1-1; 7 bases map to TRBD1. This CDR3 spans 13 amino acids. V gave up 6 bases and J gave up 6 bases; unmatched junction bases: 7. From germline, CDR1 is MDHEN and CDR2 SYDVKM. CDR3 sequence: CASRVGGLAEAFF. In DNA, the CDR3 is TGTGCCAGCAGGGTAGGGGGCCTTGCTGAAGCTTTCTTT.

The rearrangement joins TRBV9 to TRBJ2-1, with TRBD2 matching over 8 bases. Per germline, CDR1 SGDLS and CDR2 YYNGEE. Trimming cost V 0 bases and J 8 bases; bases outside gene matches: 4. This CDR3 has 14 amino acids. CDR3 in DNA: TGTGCCAGCAGCGTAGGACTAGCGTCCTATGAGCAGTTCTTC. Its protein product is CASSVGLASYEQFF. Variable domain in full (rest from reference TRBV9 and TRBJ2-1): DSGVTQTPKHLITATGQRVTLRCSPRSGDLSVYWYQQSLDQGLQFLIQYYNGEERAKGNILERFSAQQFPDLHSELNLSSLELGDSALYFCASSVGLASYEQFFGPGTRLTVL.

This clone has more than one count but fewer than ten. The V gene is TRBV6-6, the J gene TRBJ2-1; perhaps TRBD1 as D (5 bases). V lost 5 bases and J 3 bases, leaving 8 bases between the germline ends. CDR1 and CDR2 (germline): MNHNY, SVGAGI (reference sequence). CDR3 size: 13 residues. The DNA for the CDR3 is TGTGCCAGCAGTCCCGACAGCTACAATGAGCAGTTCTTC. Amino acids: CASSPDSYNEQFF.

V usage is TRBV29-1 and J usage is TRBJ2-3; D possibly corresponds to TRBD2 (6 bases). Germline V gives CDR1 SQVTM, CDR2 ANQGSEA. This CDR3 has 13 amino acids. Trimming shortened V by 7 bases and J by 4 bases, and 15 bases separated the two germline ends. The CDR3 DNA reads TGCAGCGGGGGAGGAGGGGCGGCAGATACGCAGTATTTT. The encoded protein is CSGGGGAADTQYF.

The genes are TRBV27 and TRBJ1-1; D remains unclear. V was clipped by 6 bases and J by 11 bases, with 19 bases between them. Per the germline V gene, CDR1 is MNHEY and CDR2 is SMNVEV (reference sequence). The CDR3 is 13 amino acids. The CDR3 nucleotides are TGTGCCAGCAGCTACTACCGGGAAAAGGATGCTTTCTTT. Residues: CASSYYREKDAFF.

This rearrangement joins TRBV7-9 to TRBJ2-2; D remains ambiguous. The CDR3 spans 13 residues. Between the trimmed V and J ends, which lost 0 bases and 6 bases, there was a span of 5 bases. The germline gives CDR1 SEHNR, CDR2 FQNEAQ (reference sequence). The CDR3 DNA is TGTGCCAGCAGCTTAGCGGCAGCCGGGGAGCTGTTTTTT. It is translated as CASSLAAAGELFF.

The chain recombines TRBV6-6 with TRBJ1-1; 7 bases are shared with TRBD1. The CDR3 has 13 amino acids. Per germline, CDR1 MNHNY and CDR2 SVGAGI (reference sequence). V lost 7 bases, J lost 0 bases, and 2 bases stayed unmatched. CDR3 sequence (DNA): TGTGCCAGCAAAGGACAGGTGAACACTGAAGCTTTCTTT. Amino acids: CASKGQVNTEAFF.

The chain has TRBV28 and TRBJ1-1; possible D gene TRBD1, 6 bases. The CDR3 runs to 14 residues. Germline CDR1 MDHEN, CDR2 SYDVKM. V lost 6 bases and J lost 10, with 21 bases in between. CDR3 amino acids: CASSRSGGSWRAFF. CDR3 nucleotide sequence: TGTGCCAGCAGCCGGAGCGGGGGCTCCTGGAGAGCTTTCTTT.

The CDR3 loop reads CASSQVSSGIYWYNEQFF. The CDR3 DNA reads TGCGCCAGCAGCCAAGTATCGTCAGGGATTTATTGGTACAATGAGCAGTTCTTC. This rearrangement joins TRBV4-3 to TRBJ2-1; tentatively, D is TRBD1 (5 bases). The CDR3 consists of 18 residues. V lost 1 base, J lost 4 bases, and 20 bases lay in between. Germline V lookup: CDR1 LGHNA, CDR2 YSLEER.

The rearrangement uses TRBV11-2 and TRBJ2-1, with 7 nucleotides matching TRBD1. The V gene's germline CDR1 is SGHAT and CDR2 FQNNGV. Losses at the gene ends were 0 bases for V and 9 bases for J; bases not matched to a gene: 8. The CDR3 contains 15 residues. CDR3 DNA: TGTGCCAGCAGCTTAGAGTCAGGGGGTTCTGGTGAGCAGTTCTTC. Encoded protein: CASSLESGGSGEQFF.

V usage is TRBV15 and J usage is TRBJ2-2; D is unclear. The CDR3 is 15 residues long. Per germline, CDR1 LNHNV and CDR2 YYDKDF (reference sequence). With 0 bases removed from V and 3 bases from J, the gap between germline ends came to 8 bases. The CDR3, as DNA: TGTGCCACCAGCAGAGATGCGCGGTACACCGGGGAGCTGTTTTTT. Translating it yields CATSRDARYTGELFF.

The chain joins TRBV27 to TRBJ1-6; TRBD1 might be the D (5 bases). Germline V CDR1 and CDR2: MNHEY, SMNVEV (reference sequence). The V and J ends lost 5 bases and 8 bases respectively, with 10 bases between them. The CDR3 sequence is 13 residues long. Here the CDR3 reads CASSPRGDSPLHF. CDR3 sequence (DNA): TGTGCCAGCAGTCCTCGGGGGGATTCACCCCTCCACTTT.

The rearrangement uses TRBV4-2 and TRBJ2-1; TRBD2 matches 9 bases. This CDR3 is built from 16 residues. After removal of 3 bases from V and 2 bases from J, the junction contained 5 bases not matched to a gene. Germline loops: CDR1 LGHNA, CDR2 YNFKEQ. CDR3 sequence: CASSHASGGPYNEQFF. Here the CDR3 DNA reads TGTGCCAGCAGCCATGCAAGCGGGGGGCCCTACAATGAGCAGTTCTTC.

This clone was recorded a few times. The chain joins TRBV6-1 to TRBJ1-2; D remains ambiguous. This CDR3 is built from 15 residues. In germline, CDR1 is MNHNS, CDR2 SASEGT. Trimming pared 1 base from V and 3 bases from J, leaving 12 bases between. The CDR3 DNA reads as TGTGCCAGCAGTGAAGTGGCAGAAGAAGACTATGGCTACACCTTC. The encoded protein is CASSEVAEEDYGYTF.

The chain employs TRBV15 and TRBJ1-4, with 7 bases that match TRBD1. V trimming: 0 bases; J trimming: 1 base; junction bases outside the gene matches: 11. Germline V gene sequence: CDR1 LNHNV, CDR2 YYDKDF (reference sequence). The CDR3 runs to 19 residues. DNA of the CDR3: TGTGCCACCAGCAGAGACCTAACAGGGGTCTCGCTAACTAATGAAAAACTGTTTTTT. Protein: CATSRDLTGVSLTNEKLFF.